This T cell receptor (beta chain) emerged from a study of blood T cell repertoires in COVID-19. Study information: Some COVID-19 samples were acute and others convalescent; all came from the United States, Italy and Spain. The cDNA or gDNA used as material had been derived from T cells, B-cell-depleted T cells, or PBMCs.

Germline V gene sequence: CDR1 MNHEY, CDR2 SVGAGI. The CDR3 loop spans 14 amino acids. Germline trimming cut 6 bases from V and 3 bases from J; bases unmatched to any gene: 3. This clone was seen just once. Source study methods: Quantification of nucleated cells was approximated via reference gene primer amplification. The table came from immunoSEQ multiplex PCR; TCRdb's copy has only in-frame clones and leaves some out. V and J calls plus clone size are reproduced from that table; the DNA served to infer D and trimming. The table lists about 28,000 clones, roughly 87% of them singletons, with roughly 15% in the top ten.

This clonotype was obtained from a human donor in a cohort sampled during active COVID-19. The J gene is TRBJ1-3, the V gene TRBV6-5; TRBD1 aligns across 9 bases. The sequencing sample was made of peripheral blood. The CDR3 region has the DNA TGTGCCAGCAGGGGGACAGGGCGTGGAAACACCATATATTTT. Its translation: CASRGTGRGNTIYF.